These 32 T cell receptor beta chains were sequenced from one sample in a study of cytomegalovirus exposure and HLA in healthy donors (dated by TCRdb to 2015 to 2018). Receptors were amplified or captured by the immunoSEQ multiplex PCR assay. The multiplex PCR relied on a mix of 60 forward primers for TCR Vbeta segments and 13 reverse primers for TCR Jbeta segments. TCRdb mirrors the immuneACCESS table, restricted to in-frame sequences. Some clones are absent from its copies; in checked studies, under half trace to an unresolved V gene, and the reason for the others is unknown. This sample has 95,000 to 150,000 clones in its table, and over 80% of those were observed once. The ten largest make up 2.1% of the sample. Material: PBMCs. Receptors were obtained from a man aged 25-45 years in good health and CMV-seronegative.

The chain combines TRBV19 with TRBJ2-1, with 8 bases matching TRBD2. This CDR3 is 15 amino acids long. The V segment lost 5 bases and the J segment 7 bases; nucleotides outside the gene matches: 10. Germline CDR1 and CDR2: LNHDA and SQIVND (reference sequence). The CDR3 bases are TGTGCCAGTAGTTCGCCCGGGACTAGACGGAATGAGCAGTTCTTC. This encodes CASSSPGTRRNEQFF.

V usage is TRBV6-5 and J usage is TRBJ2-1; the D is unclear. From germline, CDR1 is MNHEY and CDR2 SVGAGI. V was clipped by 0 bases and J by 3 bases, with 6 bases between them. There are 14 residues in the CDR3. This CDR3 reads CASSYSENYNEQFF. In nucleotides, the CDR3 is TGTGCCAGCAGTTACTCGGAGAACTACAATGAGCAGTTCTTC.

V gene TRBV19 combines with J gene TRBJ2-3, with D tentatively TRBD1 (7 bases). The CDR3 is 16 amino acids. V gave up 7 bases and J gave up 0 bases, with 17 bases separating them. CDR1 LNHDA and CDR2 SQIVND come from the germline V gene (reference sequence). CDR3 region: CASTGGTDPSTDTQYF. CDR3 DNA: TGTGCCAGTACTGGGGGGACAGATCCTAGCACAGATACGCAGTATTTT.

V gene TRBV7-5 combines with J gene TRBJ2-5; the table names TRBD2, a call not compared with the DNA. TRBV7-5 represents a pseudogene. This CDR3 is built from 15 residues. The CDR3 region is CVRRNRGRGKETQYF. The CDR3 region has the DNA TGTGTCAGAAGAAATAGGGGCCGGGGGAAAGAGACCCAGTACTTC.

The gene calls are TRBV6-1 and TRBJ1-2, with D perhaps matching TRBD1 (5 bases). V was cut by 2 bases and J by 4 bases, with 8 bases left in between. Germline CDR1 MNHNS, CDR2 SASEGT. The CDR3 extends over 13 amino acids. The DNA of the CDR3 is TGTGCCAGCAGTGAAAACAGGAGCTATGGCTACACCTTC. This encodes CASSENRSYGYTF.

This chain uses TRBV19 with TRBJ1-5, with D possibly TRBD1 on 6 matching bases. There are 15 residues in the CDR3. Trimming cost V 5 bases and J 7 bases, with 18 bases left between them. Germline V gene data show CDR1 as LNHDA and CDR2 as SQIVND (reference sequence). DNA for the CDR3: TGTGCCAGTAGTCCCCCTTCACAGGGTATGCAGCCCCAGCATTTT. Its translation: CASSPPSQGMQPQHF. Filled out from reference TRBV19 and TRBJ1-5, the complete variable domain reads DGGITQSPKYLFRKEGQNVTLSCEQNLNHDAMYWYRQDPGQGLRLIYYSQIVNDFQKGDIAEGYSVSREKKESFPLTVTSAQKNPTAFYLCASSPPSQGMQPQHFGDGTRLSIL.

V gene TRBV25-1 combines with J gene TRBJ2-5; 8 positions agree with TRBD2. There are 15 residues in the CDR3. Germline-derived CDR1 and CDR2 are MGHDK and SYGVNS. V shed 4 bases and J 2 bases; nucleotides not matched to a gene: 6. In nucleotides, the CDR3 is TGTGCCAGCAGTGGTATACTAGCGGCTCAAGAGACCCAGTACTTC. Amino acids: CASSGILAAQETQYF.

The gene calls are TRBV6-6 and TRBJ2-5; TRBD1 agrees at 8 bases. Germline V lookup: CDR1 MNHNY, CDR2 SVGAGI (reference sequence). The CDR3 contains 15 residues. The ends lost 5 bases at V and 7 bases at J; junction bases unmatched: 12. The CDR3 nucleotides read TGTGCCAGCAGTCCCAGGGACAGGCCTTCGTTGACCCAGTACTTC. Residues: CASSPRDRPSLTQYF.

The V gene is TRBV5-4, the J gene TRBJ2-7, with TRBD1 identical over 8 bases. Germline trimming cut 0 bases from V and 3 bases from J; bases unmatched to any gene: 5. Germline CDR1 reads SGHNT; CDR2 reads YYREEE (reference sequence). This CDR3 region has 15 residues. In nucleotides, the CDR3 is TGTGCCAGCAGCTTGGGGACAGGGCTTATCTACGAGCAGTACTTC. As protein: CASSLGTGLIYEQYF.

The chain is built from TRBV9 and TRBJ2-1; tentatively, D is TRBD2 (6 bases). Germline V lookup: CDR1 SGDLS, CDR2 YYNGEE. The CDR3 is 16 amino acids. The V gene lost 1 base and the J gene lost 4 bases, with 15 bases spanning the gap. The CDR3 reads CASSVPRDSPYNEQFF. CDR3 nucleotide sequence: TGTGCCAGCAGCGTACCTCGGGACTCCCCATACAATGAGCAGTTCTTC.

The chain has TRBV7-2 and TRBJ2-5; 7 bases are a match to TRBD2. V shed 3 bases and J 2 bases; nucleotides not matched to a gene: 6. Germline V gives CDR1 SGHTA, CDR2 FQGNSA. The CDR3 length is 15 residues. CDR3 residues: CASSFSGAKQETQYF. In nucleotides, the CDR3 is TGTGCCAGCAGCTTCAGCGGGGCCAAGCAAGAGACCCAGTACTTC.

The chain uses TRBV7-9 and TRBJ2-2; D is undetermined. Trimming removed 10 bases at V and 1 base at J, with 13 bases between. Germline V lookup: CDR1 SEHNR, CDR2 FQNEAQ (reference sequence). The CDR3 is made up of 14 amino acids. The CDR3 region has the DNA TGTGCCACCGCTAGGCGGCAGAACACCGGGGAGCTGTTTTTT. It is translated as CATARRQNTGELFF. The full variable domain, with the rest looked up from reference TRBV7-9 and TRBJ2-2, is DTGVSQNPRHKITKRGQNVTFRCDPISEHNRLYWYRQTLGQGPEFLTYFQNEAQLEKSRLLSDRFSAERPKGSFSTLEIQRTEQGDSAMYLCATARRQNTGELFFGEGSRLTVL.

This clone was detected a few times. The chain recombines TRBV2 with TRBJ2-3, with 9 nucleotides matching TRBD2. V shed 6 bases and J 5 bases; nucleotides not matched to a gene: 9. Germline V gives CDR1 SNHLY, CDR2 FYNNEI. The CDR3 extends over 15 amino acids. CDR3 sequence: CASRVAGGQVDTQYF. Here the CDR3 DNA reads TGTGCCAGCAGGGTGGCGGGGGGGCAGGTAGATACGCAGTATTTT.

The CDR3 DNA reads as TGTGCCAGCAGTCTCTCAGGGCCCGACATTTATGGCTACACCTTC. Its protein product is CASSLSGPDIYGYTF. The chain couples TRBV28 to TRBJ1-2, with D perhaps matching TRBD1 (5 bases). CDR1 and CDR2 (germline): MDHEN, SYDVKM. Between the trimmed V and J ends, which lost 5 bases and 5 bases, there was a span of 18 bases. This CDR3 contains 15 residues.

This chain connects TRBV5-1 to TRBJ1-6; D is perhaps TRBD1 (5 bases). This CDR3 has 14 amino acids. V was pared by 3 bases and J by 3 bases, with 7 bases between. Germline CDR1 and CDR2: SGHRS and YFSETQ. The CDR3 DNA sequence: TGCGCCAGCAGCTACGACAGCTATAATTCACCCCTCCACTTT. Protein sequence: CASSYDSYNSPLHF.

The rearrangement uses TRBV7-2 and TRBJ2-3; TRBD2 matches 14 bases. Germline lookup yields CDR1 SGHTA and CDR2 FQGNSA. The CDR3 extends over 19 amino acids. Trimming cost V 3 bases and J 0 bases; bases outside gene matches: 8. CDR3 nucleotides: TGTGCCAGCAGCTTTAGCCGGACTAGCGGGGGGACTAGCACAGATACGCAGTATTTT. Its protein product is CASSFSRTSGGTSTDTQYF.

The chain recombines TRBV7-7 with TRBJ2-7; TRBD2 aligns across 8 bases. The CDR3 has 13 amino acids. V lost 4 bases, J lost 4 bases, and 3 bases stayed unmatched. Germline V lookup: CDR1 SSHAT, CDR2 FNYEAQ (reference sequence). The CDR3 spells CASSSGGRYEQYF. In DNA form, the CDR3 reads TGTGCCAGCAGCTCGGGGGGGCGGTACGAGCAGTACTTC.

This clone showed up just once. V gene TRBV5-4 combines with J gene TRBJ2-2; 9 bases fit TRBD1. V dropped 4 bases and J dropped 4; count of bases not matched to a gene: 5. The CDR3 totals 15 residues. The germline CDR1 and CDR2 sequences are SGHNT and YYREEE (reference sequence). The CDR3 is CASSKGQGSTGELFF. The CDR3 coding sequence is TGTGCCAGCAGCAAGGGACAGGGAAGCACCGGGGAGCTGTTTTTT.

This rearrangement joins TRBV5-1 to TRBJ2-7; no definite D call. Germline lookup yields CDR1 SGHRS and CDR2 YFSETQ. The germline V and J ends were trimmed by 0 bases and 7 bases, with 8 bases remaining between them. This CDR3 spans 12 amino acids. CDR3 sequence reads: CASSLAQQEQYF. CDR3 coding DNA: TGCGCCAGCAGCTTGGCCCAACAGGAGCAGTACTTC.

The sample holds one count of this clone. This chain connects TRBV7-2 to TRBJ2-7; a possible D gene is TRBD1 (5 bases). The CDR3 has 13 amino acids. The germline CDR1 and CDR2 sequences are SGHTA and FQGNSA. The CDR3 here is CAAGNRSSYEQYF. CDR3 coding DNA: TGTGCAGCCGGAAACAGGAGCTCCTACGAGCAGTACTTC.

The chain combines TRBV5-1 with TRBJ2-5; tentatively, D is TRBD1 (5 bases). This CDR3 region has 14 residues. The germline V and J ends were trimmed by 0 bases and 4 bases, with 10 bases remaining between them. The germline gives CDR1 SGHRS, CDR2 YFSETQ. The CDR3 DNA reads TGCGCCAGCAGCTTGGGACAGCTTAGAGAGACCCAGTACTTC. Translated, it gives CASSLGQLRETQYF.

This chain joins TRBV6-5 and TRBJ2-1; 9 positions match TRBD1. Trimming at V came to 5 bases and at J to 7 bases, leaving 9 bases not matched to a gene. The length of the CDR3 is 15 residues. From germline, CDR1 is MNHEY and CDR2 SVGAGI. Here the CDR3 reads CASSRPGQGKNEQFF. The CDR3 nucleotides read TGTGCCAGCAGTCGACCGGGACAGGGTAAGAATGAGCAGTTCTTC.

The V call is TRBV5-6, the J call TRBJ2-7, with 9 positions matching TRBD1. The CDR3 has 15 residues. Trimming removed 2 bases from V and 5 bases from J; junction bases left unmatched: 8. Germline lookup yields CDR1 SGHDT and CDR2 YYEEEE. The CDR3 is CASSLRTGVYHEQYF. The DNA of the CDR3 is TGTGCCAGCAGCTTACGGACAGGGGTCTACCACGAGCAGTACTTC.

The chain has TRBV5-1 and TRBJ2-7; the match to TRBD2 covers 12 bases. Germline CDR1 is SGHRS and CDR2 is YFSETQ. The CDR3 contains 16 residues. The junction had 5 bases not matched to a gene; V was cut back by 3 bases and J by 1 base. This CDR3 reads CASSSGLAGNSYEQYF. CDR3 DNA: TGCGCCAGCAGCTCCGGACTAGCGGGGAATTCCTACGAGCAGTACTTC.

The J gene is TRBJ1-4, the V gene TRBV7-2, with D perhaps matching TRBD1 (5 bases). Trimming left V 1 base short and J 7 bases short, with 10 bases between. The CDR3 has 14 amino acids. The V gene's germline CDR1 is SGHTA and CDR2 FQGNSA. Written as DNA, the CDR3 is TGTGCCAGCAGCTTAGGGGGGGGAGGTGAAAAACTGTTTTTT. This translates into CASSLGGGGEKLFF.

The V call is TRBV5-1, the J call TRBJ2-3, with TRBD2 identical over 8 bases. The J segment lost 1 base and the V segment lost 2 bases, leaving 3 bases of the junction unmatched. The CDR3 has 15 amino acids. CDR1 is SGHRS and CDR2 is YFSETQ in the germline V gene. CDR3 DNA sequence: TGCGCCAGCAGCTTTGGGCGGGGGGGCACAGATACGCAGTATTTT. The encoded protein is CASSFGRGGTDTQYF.

With regard to this clone: One end of the junction fails to match germline, which may point to a read error. The genes are TRBV10-2 and TRBJ2-6, with D possibly TRBD1 on 6 matching bases. Germline CDR1 and CDR2: WSHSY and SAAADI. CDR3 length equals 17 residues. The CDR3 loop is CASRVAGALPGANGLTF. In nucleotides, the CDR3 is TGCGCCAGCAGAGTGGCAGGGGCCCTCCCCGGGGCCAACGGCCTGACTTTC.

The chain recombines TRBV7-9 with TRBJ2-1; 8 bases are a match to TRBD1. V lost 7 bases to trimming and J lost 0 bases; unmatched junction nucleotides: 5. The CDR3 runs to 15 residues. The germline CDR1 and CDR2 sequences are SEHNR and FQNEAQ (reference sequence). The CDR3 sequence is CASTRDRSSYNEQFF. In DNA form, the CDR3 reads TGTGCCAGCACTCGGGACAGGAGCTCCTACAATGAGCAGTTCTTC.

The gene calls are TRBV6-6 and TRBJ1-4; a possible D gene is TRBD1 (6 bases). V was shortened by 5 bases and J by 6 bases, with 19 bases between the two germline ends. The CDR3 sequence is 16 residues long. The germline V gene has CDR1 MNHNY and CDR2 SVGAGI (reference sequence). The CDR3 is CASSPGWGGYDEKLFF. CDR3 bases: TGTGCCAGCAGTCCTGGTTGGGGGGGCTATGATGAAAAACTGTTTTTT.

J is TRBJ1-2 and V is TRBV28; 9 nucleotides line up with TRBD1. V dropped 5 bases and J dropped 7; count of bases not matched to a gene: 14. CDR1 is MDHEN and CDR2 is SYDVKM in the germline V gene. The CDR3 runs to 16 residues. DNA for the CDR3: TGTGCCAGCAGTCCCACCGGGACAGGGTTTTATAGTGGCTACACCTTC. The encoded protein is CASSPTGTGFYSGYTF.

The CDR3 reads CASNFSLYEQYF. The DNA of the CDR3 is TGTGCCAGCAATTTTTCCCTCTACGAGCAGTACTTC. The chain combines TRBV28 with TRBJ2-7; D is unresolved. CDR1 and CDR2 from the germline V gene are MDHEN and SYDVKM. CDR3 length: 12 residues. The V end lost 7 bases, the J end lost 3 bases, and 10 bases lay between the germline ends. Full variable domain (outside the CDR3, taken from reference TRBV28 and TRBJ2-7): DVKVTQSSRYLVKRTGEKVFLECVQDMDHENMFWYRQDPGLGLRLIYFSYDVKMKEKGDIPEGYSVSREKKERFSLILESASTNQTSMYLCASNFSLYEQYFGPGTRLTVT.

The chain joins TRBV13 to TRBJ2-2; the D gene is possibly TRBD1 (6 bases). Germline CDR1 PRHDT, CDR2 FYEKMQ (reference sequence). This CDR3 spans 14 amino acids. The V end was cut by 5 bases, the J end by 6 bases, with 13 bases between. The CDR3 here is CASSLRQVPGELFF. CDR3 sequence (DNA): TGTGCCAGCAGCCTCCGACAGGTCCCCGGGGAGCTGTTTTTT.